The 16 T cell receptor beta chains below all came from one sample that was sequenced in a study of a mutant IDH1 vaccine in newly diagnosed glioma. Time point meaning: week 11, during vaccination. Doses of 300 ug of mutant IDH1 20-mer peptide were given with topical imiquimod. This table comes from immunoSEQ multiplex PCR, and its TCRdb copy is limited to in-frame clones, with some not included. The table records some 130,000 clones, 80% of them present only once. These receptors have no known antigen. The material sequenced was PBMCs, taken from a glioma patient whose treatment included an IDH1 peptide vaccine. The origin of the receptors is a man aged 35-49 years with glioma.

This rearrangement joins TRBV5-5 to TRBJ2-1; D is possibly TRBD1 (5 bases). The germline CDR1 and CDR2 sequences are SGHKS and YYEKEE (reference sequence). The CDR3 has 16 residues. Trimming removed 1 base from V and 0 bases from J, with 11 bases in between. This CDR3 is CASSLRQGGSYNEQFF. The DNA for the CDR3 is TGTGCCAGCAGCTTGAGGCAGGGTGGCTCCTACAATGAGCAGTTCTTC.

For the CDR3, the DNA is TGTGCCAGCAGCTTAGTAGGTGTCCCTGAAGCTTTCTTT. This translates into CASSLVGVPEAFF. V is TRBV11-2 and J is TRBJ1-1, with D unclear. Germline CDR1 is SGHAT and CDR2 is FQNNGV. Trimming shortened V by 1 base and J by 6 bases, and 9 bases separated the two germline ends. CDR3 length equals 13 residues.

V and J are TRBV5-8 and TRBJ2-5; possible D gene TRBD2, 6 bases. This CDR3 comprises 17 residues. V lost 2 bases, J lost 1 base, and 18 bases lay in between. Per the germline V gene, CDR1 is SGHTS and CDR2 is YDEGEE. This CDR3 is CASSFVVASEPQETQYF. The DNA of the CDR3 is TGTGCCAGCAGCTTTGTAGTGGCTAGCGAACCCCAAGAGACCCAGTACTTC.

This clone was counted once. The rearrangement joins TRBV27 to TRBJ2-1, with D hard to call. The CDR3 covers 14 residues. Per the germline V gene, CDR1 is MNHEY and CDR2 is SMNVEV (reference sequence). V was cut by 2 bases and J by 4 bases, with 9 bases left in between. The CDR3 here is CASSLARVYNEQFF. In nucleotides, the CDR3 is TGTGCCAGCAGTTTAGCTCGGGTGTACAATGAGCAGTTCTTC.

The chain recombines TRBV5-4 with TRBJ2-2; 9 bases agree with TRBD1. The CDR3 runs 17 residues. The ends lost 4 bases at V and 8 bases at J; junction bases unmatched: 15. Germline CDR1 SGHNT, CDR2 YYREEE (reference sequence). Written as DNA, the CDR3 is TGTGCCAGCAGCCAGGAACCGGGACAGGGTCGAGTAGGGGAGCTGTTTTTT. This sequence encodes CASSQEPGQGRVGELFF.

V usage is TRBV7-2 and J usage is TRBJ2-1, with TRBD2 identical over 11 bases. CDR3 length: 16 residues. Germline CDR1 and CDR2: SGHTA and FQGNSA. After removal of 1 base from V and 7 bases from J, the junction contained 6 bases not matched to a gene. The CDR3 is CASSLVRLAGGNEQFF. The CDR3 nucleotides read TGTGCCAGCAGCTTAGTTCGTCTAGCGGGGGGAAATGAGCAGTTCTTC.

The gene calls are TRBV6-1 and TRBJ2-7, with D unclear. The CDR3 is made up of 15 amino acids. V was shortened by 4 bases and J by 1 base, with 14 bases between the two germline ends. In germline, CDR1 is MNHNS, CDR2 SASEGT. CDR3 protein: CASSVGFDGSYEQYF. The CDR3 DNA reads TGTGCCAGCAGTGTAGGGTTCGACGGGTCCTACGAGCAGTACTTC.

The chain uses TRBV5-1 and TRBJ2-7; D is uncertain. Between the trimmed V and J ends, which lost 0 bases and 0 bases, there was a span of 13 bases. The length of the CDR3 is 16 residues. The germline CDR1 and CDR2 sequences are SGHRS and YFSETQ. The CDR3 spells CASSLGSRTASYEQYF. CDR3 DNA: TGCGCCAGCAGCTTGGGATCTCGGACGGCCTCCTACGAGCAGTACTTC.

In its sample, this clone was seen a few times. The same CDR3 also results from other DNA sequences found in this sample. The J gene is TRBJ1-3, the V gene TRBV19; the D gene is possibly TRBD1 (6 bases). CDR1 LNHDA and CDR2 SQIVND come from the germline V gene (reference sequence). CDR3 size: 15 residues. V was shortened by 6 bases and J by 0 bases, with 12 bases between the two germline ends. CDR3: CASRLDRYSGNTIYF. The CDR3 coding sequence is TGTGCCAGTAGACTGGACAGATACTCTGGAAACACCATATATTTT.

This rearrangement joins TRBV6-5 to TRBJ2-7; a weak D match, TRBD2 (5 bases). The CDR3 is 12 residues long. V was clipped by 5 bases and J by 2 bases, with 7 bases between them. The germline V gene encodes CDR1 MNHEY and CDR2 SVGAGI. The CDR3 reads CASSPSTYEQYF. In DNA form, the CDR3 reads TGTGCCAGCAGTCCTAGCACCTACGAGCAGTACTTC.

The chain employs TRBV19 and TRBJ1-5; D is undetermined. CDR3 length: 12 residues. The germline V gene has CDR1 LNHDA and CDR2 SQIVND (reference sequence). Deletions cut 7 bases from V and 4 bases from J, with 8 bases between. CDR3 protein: CASNSLNQPQHF. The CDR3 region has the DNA TGTGCCAGTAACAGTTTAAATCAGCCCCAGCATTTT.

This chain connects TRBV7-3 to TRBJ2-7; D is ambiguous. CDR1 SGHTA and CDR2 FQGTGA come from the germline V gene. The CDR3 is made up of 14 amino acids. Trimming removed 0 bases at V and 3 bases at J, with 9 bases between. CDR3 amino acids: CASSLTGSGYEQYF. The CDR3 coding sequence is TGTGCCAGCAGCTTAACGGGATCGGGCTACGAGCAGTACTTC.

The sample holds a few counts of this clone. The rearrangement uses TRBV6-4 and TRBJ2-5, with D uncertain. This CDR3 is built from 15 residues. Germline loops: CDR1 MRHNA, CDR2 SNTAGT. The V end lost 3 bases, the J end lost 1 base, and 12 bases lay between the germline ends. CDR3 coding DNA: TGTGCCAGCAGTGAAAATCCGGACGGCCAAGAGACCCAGTACTTC. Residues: CASSENPDGQETQYF.

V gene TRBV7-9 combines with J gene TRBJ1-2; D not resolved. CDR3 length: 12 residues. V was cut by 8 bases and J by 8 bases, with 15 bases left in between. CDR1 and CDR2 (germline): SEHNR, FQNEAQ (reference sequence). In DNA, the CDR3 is TGTGCCAGCGCCTCCCAGGTTACGGGCTACACCTTC. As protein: CASASQVTGYTF.

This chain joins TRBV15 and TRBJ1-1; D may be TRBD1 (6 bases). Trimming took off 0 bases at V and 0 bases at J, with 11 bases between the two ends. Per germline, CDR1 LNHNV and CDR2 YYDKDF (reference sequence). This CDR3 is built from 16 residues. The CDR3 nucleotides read TGTGCCACCAGCAGAGAAACAGGGAGGCTGAACACTGAAGCTTTCTTT. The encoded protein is CATSRETGRLNTEAFF.

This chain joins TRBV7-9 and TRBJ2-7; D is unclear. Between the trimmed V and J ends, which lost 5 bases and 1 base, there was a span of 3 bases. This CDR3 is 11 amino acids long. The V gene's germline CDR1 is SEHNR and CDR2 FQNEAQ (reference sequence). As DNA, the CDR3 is TGTGCCAGCAGCGGTTCCTACGAGCAGTACTTC. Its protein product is CASSGSYEQYF.